Reported below is one T cell receptor beta chain. The antigen is unknown. This sample was taken from a study of cytomegalovirus exposure and HLA in healthy donors. Study-level results: A missense variant in DCLRE1C was later tied to TCR beta V- and J-gene trimming. Most TCRs appeared rarely, but some public TCRs recurred in many donors.

With 60 Vbeta and 13 Jbeta primers, the PCR was carried out. As handled by the study authors: Per a later analysis, the number of unique TCR beta chains was around 79 million, of which about 10 million were shared. The table came from immunoSEQ multiplex PCR; TCRdb's copy has only in-frame clones and leaves some out. That table is the source of V, J and clone size, and D and trimming were worked out from the DNA. The sample holds some 180,000 clones; around 77% are singletons and the top ten take under 2%. V was clipped by 3 bases and J by 5 bases, with 11 bases between them. Per the germline V gene, CDR1 is MNHEY and CDR2 is SMNVEV (reference sequence). The CDR3 is 14 amino acids.

This chain joins TRBV27 and TRBJ2-4, with a possible D match to TRBD1 (6 bases). Input material: PBMCs. This TCR was sampled from a woman in her 30s in good health and CMV-seronegative. CDR3 amino acids: CASSFSTGQNIQYF. The CDR3 nucleotides are TGTGCCAGCAGTTTCAGTACAGGGCAAAACATTCAGTACTTC.